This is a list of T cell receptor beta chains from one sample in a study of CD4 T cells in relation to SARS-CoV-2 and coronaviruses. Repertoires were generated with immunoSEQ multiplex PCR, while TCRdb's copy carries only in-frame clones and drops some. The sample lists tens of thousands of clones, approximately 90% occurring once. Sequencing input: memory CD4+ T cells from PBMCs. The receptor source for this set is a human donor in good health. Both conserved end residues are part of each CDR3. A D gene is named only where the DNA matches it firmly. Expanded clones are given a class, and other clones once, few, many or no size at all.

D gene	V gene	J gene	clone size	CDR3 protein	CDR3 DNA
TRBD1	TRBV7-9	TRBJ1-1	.	CASSSTGGNTEAFF	TGTGCCAGCAGCTCGACAGGGGGGAACACTGAAGCTTTCTTT
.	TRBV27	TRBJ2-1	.	CASRSHGEYNEQFF	TGTGCCAGCAGGTCGCACGGGGAATACAATGAGCAGTTCTTC
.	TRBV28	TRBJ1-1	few	CAILAVLSTEAFF	TGTGCCATACTCGCGGTCCTGAGCACTGAAGCTTTCTTT
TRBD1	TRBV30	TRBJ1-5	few	CAWKMGQGYGNQPQHF	TGTGCCTGGAAAATGGGACAGGGCTATGGCAATCAGCCCCAGCATTTT
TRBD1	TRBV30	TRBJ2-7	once	CAWKNAVRDRGIDEQYF	TGTGCCTGGAAAAACGCCGTGAGGGACAGGGGAATAGACGAGCAGTACTTC
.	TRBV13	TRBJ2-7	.	CASSLPQSPYEQYF	TGTGCCAGCAGCTTACCCCAGAGCCCCTACGAGCAGTACTTC
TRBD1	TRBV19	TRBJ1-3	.	CASSVGQGASGNTIYF	TGTGCCAGTAGTGTCGGACAGGGGGCGTCTGGAAACACCATATATTTT
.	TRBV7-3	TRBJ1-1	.	CASSLRQATEAFF	TGTGCCAGCAGCCTGAGACAGGCCACTGAAGCTTTCTTT
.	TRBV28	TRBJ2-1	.	CASRPQGYNEQFF	TGTGCCAGCAGACCCCAGGGGTACAATGAGCAGTTCTTC
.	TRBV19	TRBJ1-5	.	CASSIGTRNQPQHF	TGTGCCAGTAGTATAGGGACAAGAAATCAGCCCCAGCATTTT
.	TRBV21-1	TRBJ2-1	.	CASSFERFAYNEQFF	TGTGCCAGCAGCTTCGAGCGCTTTGCCTACAATGAGCAGTTCTTC
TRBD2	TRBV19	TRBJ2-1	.	CASTTSGFYNEQFF	TGTGCCAGTACGACTAGCGGGTTCTACAATGAGCAGTTCTTC
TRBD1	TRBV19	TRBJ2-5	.	CASSTGQGAGGETQYF	TGTGCCAGTAGTACCGGCCAGGGGGCTGGGGGAGAGACCCAGTACTTC
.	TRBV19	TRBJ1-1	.	CASTPQLNTEAFF	TGTGCCAGTACTCCGCAGTTAAACACTGAAGCTTTCTTT
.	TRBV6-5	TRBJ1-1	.	CASSYHGPNTEAFF	TGTGCCAGCAGTTACCATGGACCGAACACTGAAGCTTTCTTT
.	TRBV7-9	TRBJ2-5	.	CASSAGNLEKETQYF	TGTGCCAGCAGCGCAGGCAATCTGGAAAAAGAGACCCAGTACTTC
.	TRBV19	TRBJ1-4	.	CASSNSRQLINEKLFF	TGTGCCAGTAGTAACTCCCGACAGCTGATTAATGAAAAACTGTTTTTT
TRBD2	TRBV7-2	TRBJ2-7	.	CASSSSGGGSTSYEQYF	TGTGCCAGCAGCTCTTCTGGCGGGGGGAGTACCTCCTACGAGCAGTACTTC
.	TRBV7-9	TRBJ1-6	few	CASSLGPNSPLHF	TGTGCCAGCAGCTTGGGGCCTAATTCACCCCTCCACTTT
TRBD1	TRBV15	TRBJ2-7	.	CATSREQGLTYEQYF	TGTGCCACCAGCAGAGAACAGGGGCTCACCTACGAGCAGTACTTC